This is a list of T cell receptor beta chains from one sample in a study of human T cells and chemical hapten exposure. TCRdb re-called the RACE reads through MiXCR, storing one row per CDR3 protein. The table has tens of thousands of distinct CDR3 sequences, 8.6% seen once. The source material was whole blood. The source of these receptors is a male donor in good health. Some clones in this sample may be carry-over from other donors' samples. CDR3s include the opening cysteine and the closing phenylalanine or tryptophan.

TRBV19	TRBJ2-7	CASSFPGGTIYEQYF
TRBV28	TRBJ2-7	CASSLLYSRDRGQDEQYF
TRBV5-4	TRBJ2-6	CASTGGWDRASGANVLTF
TRBV4-3	TRBJ2-4	CASSQDYEYPLNIQYF
TRBV15	TRBJ2-1	CATSRGPGLATDEQFF
TRBV7-8	TRBJ2-3	CASSLQTNPLGDTQYF
TRBV27	TRBJ1-1	CASTTDMNTEAFF
TRBV7-9	TRBJ1-2	CASSKGPRVYGYTF
TRBV7-9	TRBJ2-7	CASSLWTTSDEQYF
TRBV11-1	TRBJ2-7	CASSFSLAGTYEQYF
TRBV6-9	TRBJ2-7	CASKQGQIYEQYF
TRBV6-2/TRBV6-3	TRBJ2-1	CASSYTASPGSYNEQFF
TRBV7-9	TRBJ1-5	CASSLDRSNQPQHF
TRBV6-1	TRBJ2-2	CASSNKQGDTGELFF
TRBV5-1	TRBJ1-1	CASSSGTGLGTEAFF
TRBV18	TRBJ1-4	CASSSGRDRSEKLFF
TRBV29-1	TRBJ1-1	CSVDRGLDTEAFF
TRBV6-5	TRBJ1-6	CASRDRGFGSPLHF
TRBV5-6	TRBJ2-3	CASSSAREAGVLSITDTQYF
TRBV10-3	TRBJ1-2	CAISGLGAYGYTF
TRBV20-1	TRBJ2-7	CSAGTGNTYEQYF
TRBV4-2	TRBJ1-5	CASSQDGGGNQPQHF
TRBV4-3	TRBJ2-7	CASSQGQGDFYEQYF
TRBV12-3/TRBV12-4	TRBJ1-1	CASSPSGLVAFF
TRBV5-1	TRBJ2-5	CASSMSQIQETQYF
TRBV12-3/TRBV12-4	TRBJ1-2	CASSGTGPVVVYGYTF
TRBV20-1	TRBJ1-5	CSAREDSNQPQHF
TRBV3-1	TRBJ2-3	CASSQHTSDSTDTQYF
TRBV29-1	TRBJ1-2	CSAGYTGDEGMDGYTF
TRBV7-2	TRBJ1-5	CASSSKLNPTGPYSNQPQHF
TRBV6-5	TRBJ2-3	CASSYLPSSTDTQYF
TRBV11-2	TRBJ1-4	CASRTQGVGEKLFF
TRBV10-3	TRBJ2-2	CAIKGTSGTTGELFF
TRBV7-2	TRBJ1-2	CASSPGADRGAYGYTF
TRBV18	TRBJ1-5	CASSPADNQPQHF
TRBV6-1	TRBJ2-5	CASSDPAGIVTQYF
TRBV5-1	TRBJ2-1	CASRGSVSVNEQFF
TRBV5-1	TRBJ1-1	CASSLIGGAGNTEAFF
TRBV11-3	TRBJ2-3	CASSLGGTDTQYF
TRBV19	TRBJ2-7	CASSPLGLLGLRGAEQYF
TRBV18	TRBJ2-5	CASSLSGSVQETQYF
TRBV7-2	TRBJ2-7	CASSLGQGGIEQYF
TRBV4-2	TRBJ1-1	CASSQETGGPLNTEAFF
TRBV5-1	TRBJ2-7	CASSSQGQGYEQYF
TRBV5-1	TRBJ2-5	CASSSAGATEETQYF
TRBV7-9	TRBJ2-3	CASSTRQGVKDTQYF
TRBV2	TRBJ2-7	CASSDGATYEQYF
TRBV27	TRBJ1-6	CASSSLWQASSYNSPLHF
TRBV4-3	TRBJ1-2	CASSQGSRHYGYTF
TRBV4-3	TRBJ1-2	CASSQDRGTAVGYTF
TRBV11-2	TRBJ2-7	CASSSIGKPMSSYEQYF
TRBV11-2	TRBJ1-1	CASSLDEAREAFF
TRBV12-3/TRBV12-4	TRBJ2-7	CASSFYRISYEQYF